This T cell receptor beta chain was identified in a study of blood T cell repertoires in COVID-19 (dated by TCRdb to 2018 to 2021). Context from the whole study: Samples covering the acute and convalescent phases of COVID-19 were provided by collaborators in the United States, Italy and Spain. The prospective study material was composed of cDNA or gDNA derived from T cells, B-cell-depleted T cells, or PBMCs. Deeply sampled blood TCRbeta repertoires from subjects exposed to, actively infected with, or recovered from COVID-19 were included in the dataset. The repertoires were made available in a free public database intended to serve as a resource for research on the immune response to SARS-CoV-2. The samples were drawn from two sources: the first 160 participants of the ongoing ImmuneRACE study, and 950 to 1,500 subjects contributed by 6 global collaborators. Nearly every sample came with metadata listing a de-identified subject ID, COVID-19 status, age in years and sex. Where HLA class I and class II types were available, the types were taken from metadata supplied by the sample provider, not from assay-based typing.

Paper-wide results and their limitations: The amount of clinical and demographic metadata varied by source and participant and was provided uncurated.

In the case of this clone: There is no known antigen for this receptor. No much larger clone is present one base from it, and per-base qualities are unavailable.

TCRbeta CDR3 regions were amplified from genomic DNA by means of the immunoSEQ Assay, a bias-controlled multiplex PCR. Processing in the source paper ran as follows. Within the assay, amplification of reference gene primers was used to estimate how many nucleated cells each sample contained. Sequence reads were collapsed and filtered to measure the absolute abundance of every unique TCRbeta CDR3 rearrangement. Productive Simpson clonality was computed per sample as the square root of Simpson's diversity index over productive rearrangements. TCRdb mirrors the immuneACCESS table, restricted to in-frame sequences. Some clones are absent from its copies; in checked studies, under half trace to an unresolved V gene, and the reason for the others is unknown. V and J calls and clone size are as listed in that table; D and trimming were resolved from the DNA. In this sample the table shows over 100,000 clones, roughly 82% of which occur a single time. The ten largest make up 7.9% of the sample.

Looking up the germline V gene yields CDR1 ENHRY and CDR2 SYGVKD. V and J lose 4 bases and 9 bases, and a span of 10 bases separates them. Inclusive of the bounding cysteine and phenylalanine, the CDR3 is 12 residues long. Left in the record is the CDR3 DNA by itself, 36 bases read in frame from the first base. Whole blood was collected in K2EDTA tubes by collaborating institutions according to the institutions' own protocols. For TCRbeta analysis, collaborators shipped samples in one of three forms: frozen whole blood, isolated PBMCs, or DNA extracted from either of those sample types. Sequencing was performed on peripheral blood. This receptor was obtained from a woman aged 80 or over with active or convalescent COVID-19. The chain is assembled from TRBV10-3 and TRBJ2-1; a weak D assignment points to TRBD2 (6 bases agree). The CDR3 protein is CAISAGRGEQFF. The base sequence is TGTGCCATCAGTGCCGGGCGGGGTGAGCAGTTCTTC.